The entry that follows covers one T cell receptor beta chain sequence. This record belongs to a study of blood T cells in healthy people across ages. Across the whole study: Per two T cells, about one barcoded beta molecule was captured through template switching.

There are 18 residues in the CDR3. The germline CDR1 and CDR2 sequences are MGHRA and YSYEKL. Trimming cost V 1 base and J 3 bases; bases outside gene matches: 12. Combining a sample-barcoded 5' primer with a J-beta primer mix, a second PCR ran for about 6 to 11 cycles. MiXCR was run by TCRdb on the 5' RACE reads, yielding one entry per CDR3 protein. The data contain 650,000 to 800,000 distinct CDR3 sequences, 52% of them singletons. Sample: blood. This receptor was identified in a woman at least 80 years old in good health. This chain connects TRBV4-1 to TRBJ2-1, with 7 nucleotides matching TRBD1. The chain's CDR3 is CASSQVIGQGDLYNEQFF. CDR3 in DNA: TGCGCCAGCAGCCAAGTGATAGGGCAGGGGGATCTCTACAATGAGCAGTTCTTC.